The present entry profiles one T cell receptor (beta chain) with its context. What it binds is unknown. This CDR3 is 12 amino acids long. V was trimmed by 6 bases and J by 4 bases, leaving 12 bases between them. Per germline, CDR1 SQVTM and CDR2 ANQGSEA. The data were taken from a study of early stage breast cancer tumors. Study details: Of some 17 invasive breast tumors, about a dozen were hormone receptor-positive, HER2-negative. Invasive lobular carcinomas made up about 30% of the 12 ER+/PR+/HER2- tumors. Study results and caveats: Comparing each tissue with blood distinguished tumor from normal in most of the 16 patients. Enriched TCRB sequences shared across patients were mostly commonly generated sequences.

Profiling relied on immunoSEQ multiplex PCR, and the TCRdb table lists in-frame clones only, not all of them. The table has about 36,000 clones, 70% to 80% seen once. The chain employs TRBV29-1 and TRBJ1-2; D is unresolved. This receptor was obtained from a person in their sixties or seventies with breast cancer. Sequences were obtained from blood. CDR3 bases: TGCAGCGTCCAAGCACTATTCTATGGCTACACCTTC. Its translation: CSVQALFYGYTF.